This T cell receptor beta chain was recorded in a study of T cell responses to AZD1222 COVID-19 vaccine. Only in-frame clones appear in the TCRdb table, and some are missing; sequencing was by immunoSEQ multiplex PCR. The profile covers more than 110,000 clones, with 90% appearing a single time and around 3.6% taken by the ten largest. This clone was observed once. Its antigen is not known. V lost 11 bases, J lost 6 bases, and 2 bases stayed unmatched. In germline, CDR1 is SGHTA, CDR2 FQGNSA. The CDR3 runs 12 residues. Findings and limits, study-wide: CD4 TCRs covered the whole spike, strongest at regions 160-218 and 743-854. Unmutated variant regions are reportedly the target of nearly half of TCRs that are spike-specific. It was only after the peak T cell response that any repertoires were sampled.

The material was peripheral blood, obtained on day 0 of AZD1222 vaccination. J is TRBJ2-2 and V is TRBV7-2; 11 bases align to TRBD1. The TCR originated in an adult in good health. The DNA for the CDR3 is TGTGCCGGACAGGGGGCCGCCGGGGAGCTGTTTTTT. Translating it yields CAGQGAAGELFF.